This note documents a single T cell receptor beta chain sequence. The antigen is undetermined. The sample comes from a study of graft-versus-host responses after intestinal transplantation. Across the whole study: Recipients underwent multivisceral, liver-intestinal, or isolated intestinal transplants. Study results and limitations: Researchers found GvH clones in recipient marrow, and some showed up first in ileum or blood. Early after transplant, HvG declines were associated with peak levels of circulating GvH clones.

Sequenced by immunoSEQ multiplex PCR; TCRdb stores in-frame clones only, minus some. The sample carries about 70,000 clones, roughly 90% recorded once. This CDR3 is built from 14 residues. V lost 1 base and J lost 2, with 7 bases in between. CDR1 SGHVS and CDR2 FQNEAQ come from the germline V gene. Here the sequenced sample was unstimulated CD8+ T cells sorted from spleen or lymph node cells, taken before transplant. This TCR was recovered from a human donor who was the organ donor for an intestinal transplant. J is TRBJ2-3 and V is TRBV7-8, with D unclear. The CDR3 reads CASSLETHTDTQYF. CDR3 nucleotide sequence: TGTGCCAGCAGCTTAGAGACACACACAGATACGCAGTATTTT.